This T cell receptor beta chain was sequenced during a study of T cells in Graves' hyperthyroidism and ophthalmopathy. General observations from the study: Most thyroid clonotypes with frequency above 0.001 were detected in blood. Model predictions of ophthalmopathy came a median roughly 6.7 months before onset. Through a model of 13 V-J features, ophthalmopathy was separated from stable hyperthyroidism.

Germline V lookup: CDR1 MDHEN, CDR2 SYDVKM. The CDR3 is 12 amino acids. V lost 6 bases and J lost 3, with 9 bases in between. Amplification yielded TCR beta CDR3 regions, with RNA transcripts as the source. Initially, a first-round RT-PCR of the TCR CDR3 employed the HTBI primer set. TCRdb called the multiplex PCR reads again in MiXCR, with one record for every CDR3 protein. The table includes around 340,000 distinct CDR3 sequences, roughly 18% detected once. This clonotype was detected ten times or more. Its antigen is still unknown. Lactation, pregnancy, other autoimmune disease or uncontrolled infection excluded patients.

The chain joins TRBV28 to TRBJ2-7; D is unclear. This clonotype originated in a middle-aged woman with Graves' ophthalmopathy. The source material was blood. CDR3 sequence reads: CASRSELYEQYF. The CDR3 nucleotides read TGTGCCAGCAGGAGTGAGCTCTACGAGCAGTACTTC.